These T cell receptor beta chains were read from a single sample in a study of cytomegalovirus exposure and HLA in healthy donors. TCRdb's table, derived via immunoSEQ multiplex PCR, lists solely in-frame clones and lacks some. The profile shows about 160,000 clones, 55% to 80% of them singletons. Specimen: PBMCs. The receptors were sampled from a woman aged 55-69 years in good health and CMV-seropositive. Each CDR3 is given without its conserved first and last residue. The order of the fields is V gene, CDR3 protein.

TRBV18 | ASSPATSSQNEQF
TRBV4-3 | ASSQGGSARETQY
TRBV6-5 | ASSPETGELF
TRBV28 | ASMTGTALYYGYT
TRBV6-6 | ASSYTGQGADNEQF
TRBV4-1 | ASSLLDRAYNEQF
TRBV7-2 | ASSAQGDQPQH
TRBV15 | ATSRDLVGVVYEQY
TRBV9 | ASSPHRGSNEKLF
TRBV18 | ASSLLGQRDYGYT
TRBV30 | AWSARRGGGQPQH
TRBV30 | AWSNARGQPQH
TRBV9 | ASSRSGREQF
TRBV30 | AWSVQGPQH
TRBV5-1 | ASSPGTSGYEQY
TRBV15 | ATSRDLSGSGKETQY
TRBV29-1 | SVDRARGADTQY
TRBV28 | AQWDGTSGGRTDTQY
TRBV6-1 | ASTLDSYEQY
TRBV15 | ATSRALSAGVSDTQY
TRBV19 | ASSILALAGPSTDTQY
TRBV2 | ASRSDRAQETQY
TRBV15 | ATSTPGGSGSSYEQY
TRBV2 | ASRNTYEQY
TRBV15 | ASSRGSLAKNIQY
TRBV5-1 | ASSLAGSSGANVLT
TRBV29-1 | SVSRDNEQF
TRBV11-2 | ASSFLRRGSNEKLF
TRBV30 | AWTPSGDEQF
TRBV9 | ASSATSGRSNEQF
TRBV28 | ASSSYRDSAYEQY
TRBV7-9 | ASSGPGQGSSQPQH
TRBV5-5 | ASRLDWTNIYNEQF
TRBV19 | ASSIASPTGYEQY
TRBV11-2 | ATATSGRYNEQF
TRBV6-5 | ASSYTDSSGNTIY
TRBV29-1 | SVTGTGIEQY
TRBV11-2 | ASSLKGRFNEQF
TRBV28 | ASSRQPNYGYT
TRBV5-4 | ASSPRDRTYEQY
TRBV2 | ASSRKQVWDEQF
TRBV5-4 | ASVGGPKGTDTQY